These 31 T cell receptor beta chains were sequenced from one sample in a study of regulatory T cells in long-lasting Graves disease. Combining iRepertoire HTBI primers with Arm-PCR of CDR3 regions, the authors built TCR beta libraries. One entry per CDR3 protein, called by TCRdb with MiXCR from the multiplex PCR reads. The data show roughly 420,000 distinct CDR3 sequences, approximately 14% seen once. Described time point: newly diagnosed GD, antithyroid drugs for less than 3 months. There was RNA extracted from PBMCs, and the TCR library was made from it. The sample was also linked to a second study, of T cells in Graves' hyperthyroidism and ophthalmopathy.

The material sequenced was peripheral blood mononuclear cells (PBMCs), taken at new diagnosis, from a patient treated with antithyroid drugs. Receptors originate from a woman between 50 and 59 years old with Graves disease.

This clonotype was counted between two and nine times. This chain links TRBV19 with TRBJ2-7; 7 nucleotides align to TRBD2. From germline, CDR1 is LNHDA and CDR2 SQIVND (reference sequence). The V segment lost 5 bases and the J segment 5 bases; nucleotides outside the gene matches: 6. This CDR3 has 13 residues. CDR3 loop: CASSPSGMNEQYF. For the CDR3, the DNA is TGTGCCAGTAGTCCAAGCGGGATGAACGAGCAGTACTTC.

The chain is built from TRBV28 and TRBJ2-3; no definite D call. CDR3 size: 15 residues. The germline CDR1 and CDR2 sequences are MDHEN and SYDVKM. Trimming shortened V by 3 bases and J by 6 bases, and 16 bases separated the two germline ends. The DNA of the CDR3 is TGTGCCAGCAGTTTTTCGCTAGAGGCGGTCGATACGCAGTATTTT. Encoded protein: CASSFSLEAVDTQYF.

With regard to this clonotype: A much larger clone is a single base away; this may be a read error. The chain recombines TRBV11-3 with TRBJ2-4; the D gene is possibly TRBD2 (5 bases). Germline V gives CDR1 SGHNT, CDR2 YENEEA. The V end was cut by 5 bases, the J end by 13 bases, with 21 bases between. The CDR3 extends over 14 amino acids. CDR3 loop: CASSLAFAGAEQYF. The CDR3 DNA reads as TGTGCCAGCAGCCTAGCCTTCGCTGGCGCTGAGCAGTACTTC.

This clonotype was counted ten times or more. The J gene is TRBJ2-3, the V gene TRBV7-2, with D unresolved. Germline CDR1 and CDR2: SGHTA and FQGNSA. The CDR3 has 12 amino acids. Trimming left V 1 base short and J 5 bases short, with 4 bases between. The DNA for the CDR3 is TGTGCCAGCAGCTTAGATGTAGATACGCAGTATTTT. Translating it yields CASSLDVDTQYF.

V is TRBV7-3 and J is TRBJ2-3, with D maybe TRBD1 (6 bases). This CDR3 contains 16 residues. The V end lost 5 bases, the J end lost 2 bases, and 17 bases lay between the germline ends. The V gene's germline CDR1 is SGHTA and CDR2 FQGTGA. The CDR3 loop reads CASSPKQGSNTDTQYF. CDR3 in DNA: TGTGCCAGCAGCCCCAAACAGGGCTCCAACACAGATACGCAGTATTTT.

As to this clonotype: A junction end diverges from the germline sequence, so it may reflect a read error. The chain uses TRBV27 and TRBJ1-4; 7 nucleotides agree with TRBD1. The length of the CDR3 is 15 residues. Germline assignment: CDR1 MNHEY and CDR2 SMNVEV (reference sequence). CDR3 protein: CASSHQGGINEKLSF. CDR3 DNA: TGTGCCAGCAGCCACCAAGGGGGCATAAATGAAAAACTGTCTTTT.

This clonotype was detected a few times. The chain couples TRBV5-6 to TRBJ1-5; D ambiguous. This CDR3 spans 14 amino acids. Per the germline V gene, CDR1 is SGHDT and CDR2 is YYEEEE. V lost 0 bases and J 5 bases, leaving 9 bases between the germline ends. The DNA for the CDR3 is TGTGCCAGCAGCTTGGCTGGGCCGGATCAGCCCCAGCATTTT. It specifies CASSLAGPDQPQHF.

This clonotype was found a few times. The chain recombines TRBV20-1 with TRBJ2-3; D uncertain. Looked up from germline, CDR1 is DFQATT and CDR2 is SNEGSKA (reference sequence). Trimming shortened V by 0 bases and J by 0 bases, and 10 bases separated the two germline ends. The CDR3 has 15 amino acids. The CDR3 protein is CSARDLAASTDTQYF. CDR3 nucleotides: TGCAGTGCTAGAGATCTGGCGGCTAGCACAGATACGCAGTATTTT.

In DNA, the CDR3 is TGTGCCAGCAGTTATTCGACTAGCGGGTTAGAGCAGTACTTC. Translation: CASSYSTSGLEQYF. This chain joins TRBV6-2 or TRBV6-3 and TRBJ2-7; the match to TRBD2 covers 10 bases. Germline values: CDR1 MNHEY, CDR2 SVGEGT. The CDR3 runs to 14 residues. Trimming took 3 bases from V and 7 from J; bases not matched to a gene: 6.

This clonotype came up once. The V call is TRBV4-1, the J call TRBJ1-2; 7 nucleotides match TRBD1. The CDR3 is made up of 15 amino acids. CDR1 is MGHRA, CDR2 YSYEKL, per germline. Losses at the gene ends were 1 base for V and 7 bases for J; bases not matched to a gene: 9. The CDR3, as DNA: TGCGCCAGCAGCCAAGGGGGAGGGGGCGTGCGTGGCTACACCTTC. Its translation is CASSQGGGGVRGYTF.

This clonotype was seen ten or more times. The J gene is TRBJ2-7, the V gene TRBV5-1, with 8 bases fitting TRBD1. The germline gives CDR1 SGHRS, CDR2 YFSETQ. This CDR3 is 14 amino acids long. V shed 4 bases and J 5 bases; nucleotides not matched to a gene: 8. CDR3 protein: CASSENRGYDEQYF. The CDR3 DNA sequence: TGCGCCAGCAGCGAGAACAGGGGGTACGACGAGCAGTACTTC.

The table lists this clonotype with a few counts. The genes are TRBV19 and TRBJ1-1, with D possibly being TRBD1 (5 bases). The V gene's germline CDR1 is LNHDA and CDR2 SQIVND (reference sequence). The CDR3 covers 14 residues. Trimming left V 1 base short and J 4 bases short, with 10 bases between. CDR3 sequence (DNA): TGTGCCAGTAGTATAGGGAGGGGCGGCACTGAAGCTTTCTTT. It translates to CASSIGRGGTEAFF. Full variable domain (remainder filled in from reference TRBV19 and TRBJ1-1): DGGITQSPKYLFRKEGQNVTLSCEQNLNHDAMYWYRQDPGQGLRLIYYSQIVNDFQKGDIAEGYSVSREKKESFPLTVTSAQKNPTAFYLCASSIGRGGTEAFFGQGTRLTVV.

This clonotype was recorded at least ten times. The rearrangement joins TRBV12-5 to TRBJ1-5; 7 bases agree with TRBD1. With 2 bases clipped from V and 2 bases from J, the junction kept 6 bases outside the gene matches. The CDR3 is made up of 16 amino acids. Per germline, CDR1 LGHNT and CDR2 FRNRAP. The CDR3 loop reads CASGLYGQAGNQPQHF. The CDR3 bases are TGTGCTAGTGGTTTGTACGGACAGGCCGGCAATCAGCCCCAGCATTTT. Looking up the rest from reference TRBV12-5 and TRBJ1-5 gives the full variable domain: DARVTQTPRHKVTEMGQEVTMRCQPILGHNTVFWYRQTMMQGLELLAYFRNRAPLDDSGMPKDRFSAEMPDATLATLKIQPSEPRDSAVYFCASGLYGQAGNQPQHFGDGTRLSIL.

This clonotype was seen repeatedly, ten times or more. This chain links TRBV20-1 with TRBJ2-7, with TRBD2 matching 7 bases. The CDR3 is 15 amino acids. V lost 1 base, J lost 3 bases, and 9 bases stayed unmatched. Germline V CDR1 and CDR2: DFQATT, SNEGSKA (reference sequence). Here the CDR3 reads CSARGLAGRLYEQYF. CDR3 DNA: TGCAGTGCTAGAGGACTAGCCGGACGCCTCTACGAGCAGTACTTC.

Note on this clonotype: This clone may be a read error of a much larger clone one base away. The CDR3 carries no conserved terminal phenylalanine or tryptophan, so it likely arises from a read error. The chain uses TRBV7-9 and TRBJ2-1; no clear D gene. Trimming cost V 1 base and J 5 bases, with 12 bases left between them. The CDR3 spans 15 residues. CDR1 is SEHNR, CDR2 FQNEAQ, per germline (reference sequence). The DNA for the CDR3 is TGTGCCAGCAGCTTAGGATGGACGACTCACAATGAGCAGTTCTGC. Translated, it gives CASSLGWTTHNEQFC.

This clonotype was recorded at least ten times. This sequence joins TRBV10-3 and TRBJ2-3; 13 bases align to TRBD2. The CDR3 runs 16 residues. The trim removed 6 bases at V and 6 bases at J, leaving 9 bases unmatched. Germline lookup yields CDR1 ENHRY and CDR2 SYGVKD. The CDR3 loop is CAIRETSGRDLDTQYF. The CDR3 nucleotides are TGTGCCATCAGGGAAACTAGCGGGAGGGATCTGGATACGCAGTATTTT.

This clonotype was picked up many times. The chain links TRBV7-2 to TRBJ2-1; tentatively, D is TRBD1 or TRBD2 (6 bases each). The V end lost 6 bases, the J end lost 7 bases, and 16 bases lay between the germline ends. The V gene's germline CDR1 is SGHTA and CDR2 FQGNSA. The CDR3 is 14 amino acids. The CDR3 loop is CASREGGLGNEQFF. CDR3 DNA: TGTGCCAGCAGGGAGGGGGGCCTGGGGAATGAGCAGTTCTTC.

Comment on this clonotype: One base away lies a much larger clone, so this may be a sequencing read error. This chain uses TRBV7-2 with TRBJ2-7, with 7 nucleotides matching TRBD2. This CDR3 spans 14 amino acids. Germline CDR1 and CDR2: SGHTA and FQGNSA. The CDR3 DNA reads as TGTGCCAGCAGCTTAGATCCTAGCGGCCGGGAGCGGTACTTC. This sequence encodes CASSLDPSGRERYF.

This clonotype was counted at least ten times. The chain employs TRBV2 and TRBJ2-1; 9 nucleotides agree with TRBD2. This CDR3 region has 13 residues. The junction had 9 bases not matched to a gene; V was cut back by 6 bases and J by 12 bases. Germline lookup yields CDR1 SNHLY and CDR2 FYNNEI. CDR3 amino acids: CASSKGLAFVQFF. For the CDR3, the DNA is TGTGCCAGCAGCAAGGGACTAGCCTTCGTGCAGTTCTTC.

This chain uses TRBV20-1 with TRBJ2-3; 10 bases line up with TRBD2. Germline CDR1 is DFQATT and CDR2 is SNEGSKA (reference sequence). The CDR3 extends over 14 amino acids. CDR3 sequence (DNA): TGCAGGGTTAGCGGGAGGAATAGCACAGATACGCAGTATTTT. It is translated as CRVSGRNSTDTQYF.

This clonotype was recorded many times. The gene calls are TRBV11-2 and TRBJ2-1; 7 bases fit TRBD2. V gave up 5 bases and J gave up 4 bases; unmatched junction bases: 8. Germline V CDR1 and CDR2: SGHAT, FQNNGV. This CDR3 comprises 15 residues. The CDR3 DNA follows: TGTGCCAGCAGCCGGTGGGAGGGCTCATACAATGAGCAGTTCTTC. Its translation is CASSRWEGSYNEQFF.

This clonotype has only a few counts. The V call is TRBV5-5, the J call TRBJ2-3; D may correspond to TRBD1 or TRBD2 (6 bases each). CDR1 is SGHKS, CDR2 YYEKEE, per germline (reference sequence). V was pared by 5 bases and J by 0 bases, with 19 bases between. This CDR3 is built from 17 residues. The CDR3 is CASRFGRGAGSTDTQYF. The CDR3 nucleotides read TGTGCCAGCAGATTTGGAAGGGGGGCAGGAAGCACAGATACGCAGTATTTT.

This clonotype showed up just a few times. The chain couples TRBV6-5 to TRBJ2-1, with D unclear. V lost 4 bases to trimming and J lost 2 bases, with 9 bases between them. The CDR3 consists of 14 residues. CDR1 and CDR2 (germline): MNHEY, SVGAGI. The CDR3 spells CASSFNQAYNEQFF. CDR3 nucleotides: TGTGCCAGCAGTTTCAATCAGGCCTACAATGAGCAGTTCTTC.

This clonotype has at least ten counts. The J gene is TRBJ2-1, the V gene TRBV6-2 or TRBV6-3, with D hard to call. There are 15 residues in the CDR3. Trimming took 6 bases from V and 2 from J, leaving 14 bases between them. The germline V gene has CDR1 MNHEY and CDR2 SVGEGT. The chain's CDR3 is CASSSPVRPYNEQFF. In nucleotides, the CDR3 is TGTGCCAGCAGCTCGCCTGTGAGACCCTACAATGAGCAGTTCTTC.

The chain is built from TRBV9 and TRBJ2-2; D assignment may be TRBD1 or TRBD2 (5 bases each). Per the germline V gene, CDR1 is SGDLS and CDR2 is YYNGEE. The CDR3 extends over 15 amino acids. V was pared by 1 base and J by 3 bases, with 10 bases between. The CDR3: CASSVSGGYTGELFF. CDR3 nucleotide sequence: TGTGCCAGCAGCGTATCTGGGGGTTACACCGGGGAGCTGTTTTTT.

This clonotype was seen a handful of times. The rearrangement uses TRBV10-3 and TRBJ2-5; TRBD1 matches 7 bases. Germline CDR1 and CDR2: ENHRY and SYGVKD. J gave up 5 bases and V 4 bases, and 4 bases lay outside the gene matches. The CDR3 spans 13 residues. The CDR3 DNA reads TGTGCCATCAGTGGACAGGGCCGGGAGACCCAGTACTTC. Amino acid sequence: CAISGQGRETQYF.

The DNA for the CDR3 is TGTGCCAGCAGAGCAGGGACAGAGAATCAGCCCCAGCATTTT. Its protein product is CASRAGTENQPQHF. The genes are TRBV27 and TRBJ1-5, with 7 positions matching TRBD1. The CDR3 length is 14 residues. Germline V lookup: CDR1 MNHEY, CDR2 SMNVEV (reference sequence). Trimming at V came to 6 bases and at J to 4 bases, leaving 6 bases not matched to a gene.

This clonotype was detected a few times. V usage is TRBV28 and J usage is TRBJ2-1; D remains ambiguous. From germline, CDR1 is MDHEN and CDR2 SYDVKM. CDR3 length: 12 residues. V dropped 6 bases and J dropped 12 bases, with 15 bases sitting between them. This CDR3 is CASSHTSVLQFF. CDR3 DNA sequence: TGTGCCAGCAGCCATACCTCGGTTTTGCAGTTCTTC.

This clonotype was counted many times. This chain uses TRBV10-3 with TRBJ1-5, with D perhaps TRBD1 (5 bases). CDR1 is ENHRY, CDR2 SYGVKD, per germline. V lost 3 bases to trimming and J lost 7 bases, with 13 bases between them. CDR3 length: 14 amino acids. The CDR3 reads CAISEPGAYQPQHF. CDR3 in DNA: TGTGCCATCAGTGAACCCGGGGCTTACCAGCCCCAGCATTTT.

With regard to this clonotype: One junction end disagrees with the germline gene, perhaps due to a read error. The CDR3 reads CASGVGRGGQATDTQYF. The CDR3 DNA follows: TGTGCCAGCGGCGTAGGTAGGGGGGGGCAGGCTACAGATACGCAGTATTTT. The chain combines TRBV9 with TRBJ2-3; perhaps TRBD2 as D (7 bases). The CDR3 length is 17 residues. In germline, CDR1 is SGDLS, CDR2 YYNGEE.

As for this clonotype: A much more abundant neighbour one base away suggests this may be a read error. This sequence joins TRBV18 and TRBJ2-5; 9 bases are shared with TRBD1. This CDR3 spans 16 amino acids. Per the germline V gene, CDR1 is KGHSH and CDR2 is LQKENI. The CDR3 protein is CASPPLGQGKGETQYF. In DNA, the CDR3 is TGTGCCAGCCCACCATTAGGACAGGGGAAAGGAGAGACCCAGTACTTC.